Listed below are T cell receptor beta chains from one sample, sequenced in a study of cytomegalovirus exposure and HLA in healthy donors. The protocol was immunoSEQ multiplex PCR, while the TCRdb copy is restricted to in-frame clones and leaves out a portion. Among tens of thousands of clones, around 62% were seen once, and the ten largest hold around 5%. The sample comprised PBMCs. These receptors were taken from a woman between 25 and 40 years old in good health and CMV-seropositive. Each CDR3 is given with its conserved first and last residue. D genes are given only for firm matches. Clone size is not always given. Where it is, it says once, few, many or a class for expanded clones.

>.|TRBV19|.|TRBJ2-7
TGTGCCAGTAGTATTCGTGCGGGGTACGAGCAGTACTTC
CASSIRAGYEQYF
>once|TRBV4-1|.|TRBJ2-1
TGCGCCAGCAGCCGTTACACTGAGCAGTTCTTC
CASSRYTEQFF
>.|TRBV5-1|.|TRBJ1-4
TGCGCCAGCAGCCCCGGACAGACTGATAATGAAAAACTGTTTTTT
CASSPGQTDNEKLFF
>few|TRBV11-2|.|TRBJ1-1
TGTGCCAGCAGCTCGGGGGGGGGAAACACTGAAGCTTTCTTT
CASSSGGGNTEAFF
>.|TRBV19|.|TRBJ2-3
TGTGCCAGTACCCCGAGGACAGGCACAGATACGCAGTATTTT
CASTPRTGTDTQYF
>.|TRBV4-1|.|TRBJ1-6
TGCGCCAGCAGGTCCCCAGGGCGGGGACCCCTCCACTTT
CASRSPGRGPLHF
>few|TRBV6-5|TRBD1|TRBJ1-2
TGTGCCAGCAGAAGACAGGGGCACTATGGCTACACCTTC
CASRRQGHYGYTF
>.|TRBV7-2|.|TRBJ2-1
TGTGCCAGCAGCCCGCCCCCTAGTAATGAGCAGTTCTTC
CASSPPPSNEQFF
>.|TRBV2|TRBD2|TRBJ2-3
TGTGCCAGCAGATCTAGTAGCGGGGGGTCAGATACGCAGTATTTT
CASRSSSGGSDTQYF
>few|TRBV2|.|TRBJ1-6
TGTGCCAGCCTCTCGGGGGGTCGGTATTCACCCCTCCACTTT
CASLSGGRYSPLHF
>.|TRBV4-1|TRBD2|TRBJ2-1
TGCGCCAGCAGCCTCCTCGCGGGGGGGAAAGATGAGCAGTTCTTC
CASSLLAGGKDEQFF
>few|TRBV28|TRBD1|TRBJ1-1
TGTGCCAGCAGTTTTAGAGGGGGCTCAGAAGCTTTCTTT
CASSFRGGSEAFF
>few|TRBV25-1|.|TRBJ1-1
TGTGCCAGCAGGAAGGCCGGGGTGGGGAACACTGAAGCTTTCTTT
CASRKAGVGNTEAFF
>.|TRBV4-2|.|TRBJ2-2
TGTGCCAGCAGCCCTGGAGTAGTTGCGACCGGGGAGCTGTTTTTT
CASSPGVVATGELFF
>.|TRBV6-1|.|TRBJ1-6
TGTGCCAGCAGTCCATTCGGACAGCCTGATTCACCCCTCCACTTT
CASSPFGQPDSPLHF
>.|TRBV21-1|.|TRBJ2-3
TGTGCCAGCAGCAAACGGACAGGGGTAACGGATACGCAGTATTTT
CASSKRTGVTDTQYF
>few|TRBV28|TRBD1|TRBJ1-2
TGTGCCAGCAGTTTAGGCAGGGGGCTGCATGACACCTTC
CASSLGRGLHDTF
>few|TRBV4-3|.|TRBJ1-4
TGCGCCAGCAGCCAATCCAGGGTTGACGAAAAACTGTTTTTT
CASSQSRVDEKLFF
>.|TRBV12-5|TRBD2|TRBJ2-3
TGTGCTAGTGGCCCCCACGTTAGCGGGGGCACAAATACGCAGTATTTT
CASGPHVSGGTNTQYF
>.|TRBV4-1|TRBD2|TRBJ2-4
TGCGCCAGCAGCCAAAGTATGGGCGGGGGGGACATTCAGTACTTC
CASSQSMGGGDIQYF
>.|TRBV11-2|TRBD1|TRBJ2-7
TGTGCCAGCAGCTTCGCGGGGACAGGGACGAACGAGCAGTACTTC
CASSFAGTGTNEQYF
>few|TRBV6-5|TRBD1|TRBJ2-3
TGTGCCAGCAGTTACGAGGGGGCGAGCACAGATACGCAGTATTTT
CASSYEGASTDTQYF
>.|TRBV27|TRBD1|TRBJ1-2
TGTGCCAGCAGGAGACCGGGACAGGGGGAACATGGCTACACCTTC
CASRRPGQGEHGYTF
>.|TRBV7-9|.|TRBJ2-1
TGTGCCAGCAGCCACCAGGGGACACGGCAAAACAATGAGCAGTTCTTC
CASSHQGTRQNNEQFF
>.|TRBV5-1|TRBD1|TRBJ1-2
TGCGCCAGCAGCTTGAGTCACGGGACAGGGACCTATGGCTACACCTTC
CASSLSHGTGTYGYTF
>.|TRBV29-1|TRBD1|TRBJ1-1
TGCAGCGGGAACAGGGGGAGGACTGAAGCTTTCTTT
CSGNRGRTEAFF
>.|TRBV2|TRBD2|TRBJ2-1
TGTGCCAGCAGTGAAAAAGGCCTAGCGGGTTACAATGAGCAGTTCTTC
CASSEKGLAGYNEQFF
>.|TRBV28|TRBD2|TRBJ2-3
TGTGCCACAGGCCAGACCGTGGCGGGGGACACAGATACGCAGTATTTT
CATGQTVAGDTDTQYF
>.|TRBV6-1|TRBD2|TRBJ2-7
TGTGCCAGCAGTGAAGGGGGAGGGGCCTCCTACGAGCAGTACTTC
CASSEGGGASYEQYF
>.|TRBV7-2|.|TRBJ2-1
TGTGCCAGCAGCTTTGTAATCGACAATGAGCAGTTCTTC
CASSFVIDNEQFF
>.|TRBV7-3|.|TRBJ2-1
TGTGCCAGCAGCTTAAGAGAGAAAAGCTCCTACAATGAGCAGTTCTTC
CASSLREKSSYNEQFF
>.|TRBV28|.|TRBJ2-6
TGTGCCAGCAGACAACCCAGCTCTGGGGCCAACGTCCTGACTTTC
CASRQPSSGANVLTF
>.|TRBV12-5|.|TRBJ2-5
TGTGCTAGTGGGCTAACAGGGCAAGGGACCTTAGAGACCCAGTACTTC
CASGLTGQGTLETQYF
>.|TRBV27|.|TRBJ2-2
TGTGCCAGCAGGGAGATAACAGGGTTTATCGGGGAGCTGTTTTTT
CASREITGFIGELFF
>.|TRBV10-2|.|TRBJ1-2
TGCGCCAGCAGCGTTGGTGCTGACTCCGGCTACACCTTC
CASSVGADSGYTF
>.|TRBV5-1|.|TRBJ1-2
TGCGCCAGCAGCCCCCAGGGGTGGGCCTTCGGCTACACCTTC
CASSPQGWAFGYTF
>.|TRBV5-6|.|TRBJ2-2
TGTGCCAGCAGCTTGGTCTGGGAGGCCGGGGAGCTGTTTTTT
CASSLVWEAGELFF
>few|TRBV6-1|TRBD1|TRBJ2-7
TGTGCCAGTAAACAGGGGGCGGGTACCTACGAGCAGTACTTC
CASKQGAGTYEQYF
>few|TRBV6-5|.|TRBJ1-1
TGTGCCAGCAAAAGGGGGGGTGGGGTGAGAACTGAAGCTTTCTTT
CASKRGGGVRTEAFF
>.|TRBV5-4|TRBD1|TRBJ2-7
TGTGCCAGCAGCTTGAATCGGGGCAGGGGGTACGAGCAGTACTTC
CASSLNRGRGYEQYF
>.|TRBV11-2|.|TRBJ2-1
TGTGCCAGCAGGTGGTGGGGGGGCCGATACAATGAGCAGTTCTTC
CASRWWGGRYNEQFF
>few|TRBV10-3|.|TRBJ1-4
TGTGCCACAAGCTTCGCTAATGAAAAACTGTTTTTT
CATSFANEKLFF
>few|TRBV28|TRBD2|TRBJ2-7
TGTGCCACCGGCGGCTACGGGGGGTCCTACGAGCAGTACTTC
CATGGYGGSYEQYF
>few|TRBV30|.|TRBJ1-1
TGTGCCTGGAGTAGACCCCCGGGACAAGAAGCTTTCTTT
CAWSRPPGQEAFF
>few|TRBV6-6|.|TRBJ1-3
TGTGCCACCTTCCGGCAGGGTGATGGAAACACCATATATTTT
CATFRQGDGNTIYF
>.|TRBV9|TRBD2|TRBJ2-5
TGTGCCAGCAGCCCGCGACTAGCGGGACAAGAGACCCAGTACTTC
CASSPRLAGQETQYF
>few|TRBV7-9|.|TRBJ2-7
TGTGCCAGCAGCGTAGGACTCCCCGGGAGCTACGAGCAGTACTTC
CASSVGLPGSYEQYF
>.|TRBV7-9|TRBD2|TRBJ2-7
TGTGCCAGCAGCTCCACACTAGCGGGGGGTTACTACGAGCAGTACTTC
CASSSTLAGGYYEQYF
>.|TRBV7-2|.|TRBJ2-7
TGTGCCAGCACCACGGGACTTTCCTACGAGCAGTACTTC
CASTTGLSYEQYF
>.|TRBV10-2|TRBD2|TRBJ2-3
TGCGCCAGCAGTGTTGAGCGGGGGATCACAGATACGCAGTATTTT
CASSVERGITDTQYF
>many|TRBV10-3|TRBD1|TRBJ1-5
TGTGCCATCAGCCCCGGGACAGAGAACAATCAGCCCCAGCATTTT
CAISPGTENNQPQHF